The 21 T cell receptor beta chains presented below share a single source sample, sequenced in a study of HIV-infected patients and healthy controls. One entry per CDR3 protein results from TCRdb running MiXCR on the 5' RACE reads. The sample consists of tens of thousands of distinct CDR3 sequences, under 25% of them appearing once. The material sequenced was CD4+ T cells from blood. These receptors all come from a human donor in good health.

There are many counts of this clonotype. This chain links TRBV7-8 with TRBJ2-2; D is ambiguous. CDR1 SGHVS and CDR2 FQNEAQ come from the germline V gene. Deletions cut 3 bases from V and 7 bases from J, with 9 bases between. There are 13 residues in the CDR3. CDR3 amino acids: CASSLVGGGELFF. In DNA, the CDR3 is TGTGCCAGCAGCTTGGTTGGTGGCGGGGAGCTGTTTTTT.

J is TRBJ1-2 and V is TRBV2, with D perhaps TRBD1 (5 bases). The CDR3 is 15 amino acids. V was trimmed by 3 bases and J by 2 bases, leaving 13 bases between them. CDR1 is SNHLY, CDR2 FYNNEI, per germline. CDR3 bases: TGTGCCAGCAGTGAGGGTCTGGGGCCCAACTATGGCTACACCTTC. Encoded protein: CASSEGLGPNYGYTF.

The CDR3 spells CASSLWTSNNEQFF. CDR3 DNA: TGTGCCAGCAGCTTATGGACTAGCAACAATGAGCAGTTCTTC. This chain joins TRBV7-9 and TRBJ2-1; 8 bases match TRBD2. V gave up 2 bases and J gave up 5 bases; unmatched junction bases: 2. The CDR3 loop spans 14 amino acids. Looked up from germline, CDR1 is SEHNR and CDR2 is FQNEAQ (reference sequence).

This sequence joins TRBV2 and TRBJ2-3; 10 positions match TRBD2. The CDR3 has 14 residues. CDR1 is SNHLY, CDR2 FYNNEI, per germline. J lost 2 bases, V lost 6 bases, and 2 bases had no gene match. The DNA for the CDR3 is TGTGCCAGCAGACTAGCGGGGTTCACAGATACGCAGTATTTT. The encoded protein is CASRLAGFTDTQYF.

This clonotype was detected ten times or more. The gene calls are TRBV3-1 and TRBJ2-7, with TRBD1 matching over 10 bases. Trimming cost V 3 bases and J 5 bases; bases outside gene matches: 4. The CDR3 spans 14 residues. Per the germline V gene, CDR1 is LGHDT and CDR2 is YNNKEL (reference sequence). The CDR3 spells CASSHYGTGDEQYF. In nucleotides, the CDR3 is TGTGCCAGCAGCCATTACGGGACAGGGGACGAGCAGTACTTC.

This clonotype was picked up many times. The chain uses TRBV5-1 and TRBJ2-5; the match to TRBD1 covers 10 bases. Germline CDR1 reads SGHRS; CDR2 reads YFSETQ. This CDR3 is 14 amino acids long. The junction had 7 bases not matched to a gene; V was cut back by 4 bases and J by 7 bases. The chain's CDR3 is CASSIGTGVVTQYF. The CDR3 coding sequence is TGCGCCAGCAGCATCGGGACAGGGGTGGTGACCCAGTACTTC.

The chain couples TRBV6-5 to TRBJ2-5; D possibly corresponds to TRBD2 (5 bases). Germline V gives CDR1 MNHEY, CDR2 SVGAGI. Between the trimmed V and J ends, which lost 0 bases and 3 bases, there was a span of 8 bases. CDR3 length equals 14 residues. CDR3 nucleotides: TGTGCCAGCAGTTACTCTTCGGGGAAAGAGACCCAGTACTTC. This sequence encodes CASSYSSGKETQYF.

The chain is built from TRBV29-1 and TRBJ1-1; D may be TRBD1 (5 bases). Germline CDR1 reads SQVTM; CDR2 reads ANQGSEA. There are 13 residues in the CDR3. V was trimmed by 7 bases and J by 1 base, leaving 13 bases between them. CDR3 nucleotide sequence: TGCAGCGACCTGGACACCGAGAACACTGAAGCTTTCTTT. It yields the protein CSDLDTENTEAFF.

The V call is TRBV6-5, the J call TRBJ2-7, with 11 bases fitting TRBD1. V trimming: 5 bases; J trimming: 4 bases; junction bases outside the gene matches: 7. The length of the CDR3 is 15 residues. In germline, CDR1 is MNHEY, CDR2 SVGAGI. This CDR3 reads CASSLDRGPGYEQYF. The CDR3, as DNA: TGTGCCAGCAGTCTGGACAGGGGGCCTGGATACGAGCAGTACTTC.

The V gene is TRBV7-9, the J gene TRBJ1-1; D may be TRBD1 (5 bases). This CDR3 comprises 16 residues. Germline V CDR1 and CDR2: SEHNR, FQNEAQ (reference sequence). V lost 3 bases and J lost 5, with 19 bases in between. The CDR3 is CASSLMGVSGRTEAFF. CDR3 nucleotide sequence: TGTGCCAGCAGCTTGATGGGGGTATCGGGACGAACTGAAGCTTTCTTT.

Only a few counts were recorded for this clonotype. The DNA of the CDR3 is TGTGCCAGCAGTAGACACAAGCGGAGCTCTGGGGCCAACGTCCTGACTTTC. It yields the protein CASSRHKRSSGANVLTF. This rearrangement joins TRBV6-2 or TRBV6-3 to TRBJ2-6, with D maybe TRBD2 (5 bases). The CDR3 runs to 17 residues. Trimming pared 5 bases from V and 0 bases from J, leaving 14 bases between. Germline V CDR1 and CDR2: MNHEY, SVGEGT.

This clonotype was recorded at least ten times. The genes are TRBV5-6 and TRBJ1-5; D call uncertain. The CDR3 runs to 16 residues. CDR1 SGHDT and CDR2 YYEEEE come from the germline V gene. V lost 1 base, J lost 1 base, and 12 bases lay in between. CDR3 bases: TGTGCCAGCAGCTTGCTTGGCAGGCAAAGCAATCAGCCCCAGCATTTT. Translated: CASSLLGRQSNQPQHF.

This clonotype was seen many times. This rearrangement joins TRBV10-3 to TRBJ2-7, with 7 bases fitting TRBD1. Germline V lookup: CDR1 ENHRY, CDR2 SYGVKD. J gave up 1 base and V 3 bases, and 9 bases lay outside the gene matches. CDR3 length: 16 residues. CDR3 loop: CAISDQSRDRSYEQYF. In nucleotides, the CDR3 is TGTGCCATCAGTGACCAAAGCCGGGACAGATCCTACGAGCAGTACTTC.

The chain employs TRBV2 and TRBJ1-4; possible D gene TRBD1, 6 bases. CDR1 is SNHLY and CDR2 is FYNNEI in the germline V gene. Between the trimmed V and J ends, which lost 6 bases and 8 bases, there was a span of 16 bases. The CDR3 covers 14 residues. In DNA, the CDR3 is TGTGCCAGCAGCGTACAGGGTTCACGGGAAAAACTGTTTTTT. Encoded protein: CASSVQGSREKLFF.

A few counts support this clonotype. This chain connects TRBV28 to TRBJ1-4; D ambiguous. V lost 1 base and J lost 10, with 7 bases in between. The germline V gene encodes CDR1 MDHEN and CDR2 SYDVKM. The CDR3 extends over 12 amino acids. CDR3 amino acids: CASSLSRAKLFF. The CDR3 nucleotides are TGTGCCAGCAGTTTATCCCGGGCAAAACTGTTTTTT.

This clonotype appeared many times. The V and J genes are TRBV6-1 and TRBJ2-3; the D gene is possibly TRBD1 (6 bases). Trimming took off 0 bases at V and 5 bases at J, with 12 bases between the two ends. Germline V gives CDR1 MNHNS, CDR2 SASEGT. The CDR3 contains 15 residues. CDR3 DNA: TGTGCCAGCAGTGAAGCGGTCCAGGGGAGAGATACGCAGTATTTT. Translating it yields CASSEAVQGRDTQYF.

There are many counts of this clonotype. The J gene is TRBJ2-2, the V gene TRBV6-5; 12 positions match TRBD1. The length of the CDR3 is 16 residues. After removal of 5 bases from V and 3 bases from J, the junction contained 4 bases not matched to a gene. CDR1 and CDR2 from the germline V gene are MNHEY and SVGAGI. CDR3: CASSLGQGAYTGELFF. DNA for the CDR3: TGTGCCAGCAGTCTGGGACAGGGGGCATACACCGGGGAGCTGTTTTTT.

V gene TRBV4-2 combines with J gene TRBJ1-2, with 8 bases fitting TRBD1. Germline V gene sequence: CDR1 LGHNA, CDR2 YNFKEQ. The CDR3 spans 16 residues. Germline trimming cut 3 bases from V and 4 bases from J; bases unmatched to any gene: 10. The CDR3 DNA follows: TGTGCCAGCAGCCAGGCCGGGACAGGAGTAACCTATGGCTACACCTTC. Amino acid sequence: CASSQAGTGVTYGYTF.

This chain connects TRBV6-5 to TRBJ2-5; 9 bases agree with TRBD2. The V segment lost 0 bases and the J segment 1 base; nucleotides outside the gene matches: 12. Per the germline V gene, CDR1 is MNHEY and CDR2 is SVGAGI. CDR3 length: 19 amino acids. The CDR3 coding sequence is TGTGCCAGCAGTTACTCGTATTTAGCGGGAGTTTCCCCCCAAGAGACCCAGTACTTC. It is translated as CASSYSYLAGVSPQETQYF.

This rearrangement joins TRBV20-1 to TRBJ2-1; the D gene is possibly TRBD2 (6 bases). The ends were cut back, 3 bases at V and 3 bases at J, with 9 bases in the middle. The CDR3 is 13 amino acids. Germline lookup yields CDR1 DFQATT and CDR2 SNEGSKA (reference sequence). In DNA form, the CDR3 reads TGCAGTGCTAGGTCTAGCGTCTACAATGAGCAGTTCTTC. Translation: CSARSSVYNEQFF.

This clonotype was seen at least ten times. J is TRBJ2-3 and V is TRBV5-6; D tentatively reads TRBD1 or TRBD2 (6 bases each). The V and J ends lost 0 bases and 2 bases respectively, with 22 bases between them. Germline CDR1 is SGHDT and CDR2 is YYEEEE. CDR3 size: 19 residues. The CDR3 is CASSLDRGVAAGYTDTQYF. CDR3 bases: TGTGCCAGCAGCTTGGATAGGGGGGTGGCTGCCGGCTACACAGATACGCAGTATTTT.